Following are 24 T cell receptor beta chains from one sample sequenced in a study of radiotherapy plus CTLA-4 blockade in lung cancer. The protocol was immunoSEQ multiplex PCR, while the TCRdb copy is restricted to in-frame clones and leaves out a portion. The sample holds some 50,000 clones, about four fifths seen once. This material consisted of peripheral blood, taken from a patient treated with radiotherapy plus ipilimumab. The receptors derive from a human donor with non-small cell lung cancer whose response to radiotherapy plus ipilimumab could not be evaluated.

V usage is TRBV6-5 and J usage is TRBJ2-7, with D tentatively TRBD2 (5 bases). This CDR3 is built from 15 residues. Trimming took 6 bases from V and 3 from J, leaving 18 bases between them. Per germline, CDR1 MNHEY and CDR2 SVGAGI. CDR3 amino acids: CASRQRAEPFYEQYF. The CDR3 bases are TGTGCCAGCAGGCAGAGGGCAGAACCCTTCTACGAGCAGTACTTC.

The chain uses TRBV2 and TRBJ1-3; 9 positions match TRBD1. CDR1 is SNHLY and CDR2 is FYNNEI in the germline V gene. V was pared by 10 bases and J by 4 bases, with 2 bases of the junction left unmatched. The CDR3 length is 12 residues. The CDR3 DNA follows: TGTGCCACCGGGACAGGGGGAAACACCATATATTTT. It specifies CATGTGGNTIYF.

The chain links TRBV6-5 to TRBJ1-1, with 7 bases identical to TRBD1. V was pared by 5 bases and J by 4 bases, with 7 bases of the junction left unmatched. This CDR3 comprises 14 residues. CDR1 MNHEY and CDR2 SVGAGI come from the germline V gene. Here the CDR3 reads CASSTETGSTEAFF. CDR3 DNA: TGTGCCAGCAGTACCGAGACAGGGAGCACTGAAGCTTTCTTT.

This rearrangement joins TRBV28 to TRBJ1-2; 7 bases align to TRBD1. V trimming: 4 bases; J trimming: 8 bases; junction bases outside the gene matches: 10. From germline, CDR1 is MDHEN and CDR2 SYDVKM. CDR3 length: 14 amino acids. The CDR3 nucleotides read TGTGCCAGCAGTTCTCTTGGGGACAGTGGCGGCTACACCTTC. Residues: CASSSLGDSGGYTF.

This clone was counted only a few times. The chain is built from TRBV10-3 and TRBJ1-1; 8 nucleotides align to TRBD1. The CDR3 is 16 residues long. With 6 bases clipped from V and 0 bases from J, the junction kept 9 bases outside the gene matches. Germline V lookup: CDR1 ENHRY, CDR2 SYGVKD. CDR3 coding DNA: TGTGCCATCAGCAGCAACCGACAGGGGATGAACACTGAAGCTTTCTTT. Translating it yields CAISSNRQGMNTEAFF.

The chain is built from TRBV28 and TRBJ2-5, with TRBD2 identical over 8 bases. Germline CDR1 and CDR2: MDHEN and SYDVKM. This CDR3 spans 15 amino acids. Trimming cost V 4 bases and J 4 bases; bases outside gene matches: 8. The CDR3 bases are TGTGCCAGCAGTTACAGCGGGAGCCCCCGAGAGACCCAGTACTTC. Amino acid sequence: CASSYSGSPRETQYF.

This rearrangement joins TRBV4-3 to TRBJ1-4; possible D gene TRBD1, 5 bases. The CDR3 is 14 residues long. V was clipped by 6 bases and J by 5 bases, with 13 bases between them. Germline V CDR1 and CDR2: LGHNA, YSLEER. The CDR3 nucleotides are TGCGCCAGCAGTCGGGGGGACGGGAATGAAAAACTGTTTTTT. This gives the protein CASSRGDGNEKLFF.

This sequence joins TRBV4-1 and TRBJ1-1; weak D call: TRBD1 (5 bases). This CDR3 contains 16 residues. CDR1 and CDR2 (germline): MGHRA, YSYEKL. Deletions cut 4 bases from V and 4 bases from J, with 19 bases between. The DNA of the CDR3 is TGCGCCAGCAGCCGGGGGGAGGGCAGCGGGGGCACTGAAGCTTTCTTT. Translating gives CASSRGEGSGGTEAFF.

This clone was found a few times. This chain connects TRBV7-3 to TRBJ2-5, with TRBD1 identical over 10 bases. CDR1 and CDR2 (germline): SGHTA, FQGTGA. This CDR3 comprises 15 residues. V shed 5 bases and J 5 bases; nucleotides not matched to a gene: 8. The CDR3 here is CASSLGTGVVETQYF. As DNA, the CDR3 is TGTGCCAGCAGCCTGGGGACAGGGGTTGTGGAGACCCAGTACTTC. Full variable domain (rest looked up from reference TRBV7-3 and TRBJ2-5): GAGVSQTPSNKVTEKGKYVELRCDPISGHTALYWYRQSLGQGPEFLIYFQGTGAADDSGLPNDRFFAVRPEGSVSTLKIQRTERGDSAVYLCASSLGTGVVETQYFGPGTRLLVL.

This clone has a handful of counts. The chain uses TRBV6-6 and TRBJ2-2; TRBD1 matches 9 bases. The CDR3 loop spans 16 amino acids. Germline V gene lookup returns CDR1 MNHNY and CDR2 SVGAGI (reference sequence). V trimming: 2 bases; J trimming: 3 bases; junction bases outside the gene matches: 4. CDR3 coding DNA: TGTGCCAGCAGTTACGGACAGGGGAGGGACACCGGGGAGCTGTTTTTT. This translates into CASSYGQGRDTGELFF.

The chain joins TRBV15 to TRBJ2-7, with 8 bases that match TRBD1. The ends lost 2 bases at V and 6 bases at J; junction bases unmatched: 12. Germline V gene data show CDR1 as LNHNV and CDR2 as YYDKDF (reference sequence). CDR3 length: 16 amino acids. CDR3 nucleotides: TGTGCCACCAGCAGATCTCAGGGGGCAGTCGGGTCCGAGCAGTACTTC. This translates into CATSRSQGAVGSEQYF.

This CDR3 is CASSLGGTSARHTDTQYF. As DNA, the CDR3 is TGCGCCAGCAGCCTTGGTGGGACTAGCGCTAGACACACAGATACGCAGTATTTT. The chain employs TRBV5-1 and TRBJ2-3; 10 nucleotides match TRBD2. With 4 bases clipped from V and 2 bases from J, the junction kept 13 bases outside the gene matches. CDR3 size: 18 residues. Germline CDR1 reads SGHRS; CDR2 reads YFSETQ.

V is TRBV4-1 and J is TRBJ2-7; 14 bases map to TRBD2. Germline V CDR1 and CDR2: MGHRA, YSYEKL. Trimming cost V 2 bases and J 2 bases; bases outside gene matches: 5. This CDR3 contains 17 residues. The CDR3 DNA follows: TGCGCCAGCAGCCAAAGGGGACTAGCGGGAGAGGCCTACGAGCAGTACTTC. Amino acids: CASSQRGLAGEAYEQYF.

The chain employs TRBV27 and TRBJ2-5, with 10 positions matching TRBD2. The V and J ends lost 5 bases and 4 bases, in that order; junction bases with no gene match: 7. The CDR3 loop spans 15 amino acids. Germline CDR1 and CDR2: MNHEY and SMNVEV (reference sequence). Written as DNA, the CDR3 is TGTGCCAGCAGTCCCCAAGCGGGAGGGGGAGAGACCCAGTACTTC. Amino acids: CASSPQAGGGETQYF.

The chain combines TRBV4-3 with TRBJ1-5; the D gene is possibly TRBD1 (5 bases). This CDR3 has 14 amino acids. CDR1 and CDR2 (germline): LGHNA, YSLEER. Trimming shortened V by 0 bases and J by 7 bases, and 10 bases separated the two germline ends. CDR3 DNA sequence: TGCGCCAGCAGCCAAGATATTCGGGGGCAGCCCCAGCATTTT. Protein sequence: CASSQDIRGQPQHF.

This rearrangement joins TRBV11-2 to TRBJ1-3; D might be TRBD1 (6 bases). CDR3 length equals 15 residues. Germline CDR1 reads SGHAT; CDR2 reads FQNNGV. Trimming pared 7 bases from V and 4 bases from J, leaving 17 bases between. The CDR3 is CASTILTGSGNTIYF. The CDR3 DNA sequence: TGTGCCAGCACCATTTTAACAGGGTCCGGAAACACCATATATTTT.

This CDR3 reads CASSSLRDTSNYGYTF. In DNA form, the CDR3 reads TGTGCCAGCAGCAGCCTCCGGGACACATCAAACTATGGCTACACCTTC. The gene calls are TRBV11-2 and TRBJ1-2, with D maybe TRBD1 (6 bases). Germline CDR1 SGHAT, CDR2 FQNNGV. This CDR3 spans 16 amino acids. The germline V and J ends were trimmed by 5 bases and 2 bases, with 18 bases remaining between them.

The chain couples TRBV28 to TRBJ1-5; 8 nucleotides agree with TRBD1. The CDR3 consists of 16 residues. Germline loops: CDR1 MDHEN, CDR2 SYDVKM. Losses at the gene ends were 4 bases for V and 8 bases for J; bases not matched to a gene: 13. The CDR3 nucleotides are TGTGCCAGCAGTTCTCGAGGGACAGGCTTCGCGAAGCCCCAGCATTTT. It encodes CASSSRGTGFAKPQHF. Based on the CDR3 plus reference TRBV28 and TRBJ1-5, the full variable domain is DVKVTQSSRYLVKRTGEKVFLECVQDMDHENMFWYRQDPGLGLRLIYFSYDVKMKEKGDIPEGYSVSREKKERFSLILESASTNQTSMYLCASSSRGTGFAKPQHFGDGTRLSIL.

The V gene is TRBV7-2, the J gene TRBJ2-2, with D possibly being TRBD1 (5 bases). This CDR3 is built from 15 residues. CDR1 is SGHTA and CDR2 is FQGNSA in the germline V gene. V dropped 1 base and J dropped 6 bases, with 12 bases sitting between them. This CDR3 reads CASSLGQGNSGELFF. CDR3 DNA: TGTGCCAGCAGCTTAGGTCAGGGTAATTCCGGGGAGCTGTTTTTT.

The rearrangement joins TRBV7-2 to TRBJ1-2, with D perhaps matching TRBD1 (6 bases). The V gene's germline CDR1 is SGHTA and CDR2 FQGNSA. The CDR3 is 17 residues long. V was pared by 1 base and J by 4 bases, with 19 bases between. DNA for the CDR3: TGTGCCAGCAGCTTAGTCTTTAGCGGGGGCGGTGGCTATGGCTACACCTTC. The encoded protein is CASSLVFSGGGGYGYTF.

The chain links TRBV18 to TRBJ2-4; D is ambiguous. This CDR3 spans 13 amino acids. CDR1 is KGHSH and CDR2 is LQKENI in the germline V gene. V gave up 3 bases and J gave up 2 bases, with 5 bases separating them. In nucleotides, the CDR3 is TGTGCCAGCTCACCGGGCTCCAAAAACATTCAGTACTTC. Protein sequence: CASSPGSKNIQYF.

The V call is TRBV5-4, the J call TRBJ2-3, with D possibly matching TRBD2 (6 bases). Germline loops: CDR1 SGHNT, CDR2 YYREEE (reference sequence). V lost 4 bases to trimming and J lost 2 bases, with 17 bases between them. This CDR3 has 16 residues. CDR3: CASSPISRGFTDTQYF. The CDR3 region has the DNA TGTGCCAGCAGCCCCATTTCGCGGGGATTCACAGATACGCAGTATTTT. Based on the CDR3 plus reference TRBV5-4 and TRBJ2-3, the full variable domain is ETGVTQSPTHLIKTRGQQVTLRCSSQSGHNTVSWYQQALGQGPQFIFQYYREEENGRGNFPPRFSGLQFPNYSSELNVNALELDDSALYLCASSPISRGFTDTQYFGPGTRLTVL.

V gene TRBV6-1 combines with J gene TRBJ1-3; D is undetermined. Germline loops: CDR1 MNHNS, CDR2 SASEGT. The CDR3 covers 14 residues. The V and J ends lost 3 bases and 2 bases respectively, with 8 bases between them. CDR3 sequence reads: CASSEAGAGNTIYF. Here the CDR3 DNA reads TGTGCCAGCAGTGAGGCGGGAGCTGGAAACACCATATATTTT.

In its sample, this clone was seen once. At one of its ends the junction is not consistent with the germline gene, which may arise from a read error. The chain couples TRBV18 to TRBJ2-5, with D possibly matching TRBD2 (6 bases). The CDR3 contains 16 residues. Germline CDR1 KGHSH, CDR2 LQKENI. The DNA of the CDR3 is TGTGCCAGCTCAGCACCGGGGGACTGGACGCAAGAGACCCAGTACTTC. This sequence encodes CASSAPGDWTQETQYF.